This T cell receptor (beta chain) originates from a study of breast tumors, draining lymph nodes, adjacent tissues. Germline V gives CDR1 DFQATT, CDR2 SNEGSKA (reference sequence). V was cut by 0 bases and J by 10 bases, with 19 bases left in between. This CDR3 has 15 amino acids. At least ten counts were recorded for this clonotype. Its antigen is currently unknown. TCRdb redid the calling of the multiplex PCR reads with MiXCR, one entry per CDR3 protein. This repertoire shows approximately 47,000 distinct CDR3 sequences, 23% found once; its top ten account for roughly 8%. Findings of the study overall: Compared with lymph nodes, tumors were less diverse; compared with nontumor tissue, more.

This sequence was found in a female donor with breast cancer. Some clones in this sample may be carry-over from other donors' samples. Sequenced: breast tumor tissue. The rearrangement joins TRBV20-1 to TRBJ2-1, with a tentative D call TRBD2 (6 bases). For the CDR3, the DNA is TGCAGTGCTAGAGATCCGGGACTCAGCGGTTGGGAGCAGTTCTTC. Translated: CSARDPGLSGWEQFF.